This entry lists 7 T cell receptor beta chains sequenced from one sample in a study of blood T cell repertoires in COVID-19. Assay: immunoSEQ multiplex PCR; the TCRdb copy retains only in-frame clones and omits some. The table has 120,000 to 150,000 clones, about 91% seen once; the top ten hold more than 25%. The sequencing sample was made of peripheral blood. The receptors derive from a human donor in a cohort sampled during active COVID-19.

The chain joins TRBV7-2 to TRBJ2-1, with 11 positions matching TRBD2. The CDR3 loop spans 18 amino acids. The V gene end was trimmed by 7 bases and the J gene end by 6 bases; junction bases not matched to a gene: 17. Germline V gives CDR1 SGHTA, CDR2 FQGNSA. The CDR3 bases are TGTGCCAGCACCCCTAGAGGGGTAGCGGGGGGGCTGGGCAATGAGCAGTTCTTC. Its translation: CASTPRGVAGGLGNEQFF.

The chain joins TRBV5-1 to TRBJ2-5; 9 bases map to TRBD2. Unmatched junction bases numbered 3, after V lost 2 bases and J lost 1 base. This CDR3 spans 15 amino acids. Per germline, CDR1 SGHRS and CDR2 YFSETQ. This CDR3 reads CASSFLAGSQETQYF. CDR3 in DNA: TGCGCCAGCAGCTTTCTAGCGGGGAGCCAAGAGACCCAGTACTTC.

The gene calls are TRBV30 and TRBJ2-7; the match to TRBD1 covers 7 bases. CDR3 length equals 15 residues. V lost 5 bases and J lost 4; bases outside the gene matches: 14. Per the germline V gene, CDR1 is GTSNPN and CDR2 is SVGIG (reference sequence). The CDR3 DNA reads TGTGCCTGGTCTATCCGACCAGGGGGAGATTACGAGCAGTACTTC. Its translation: CAWSIRPGGDYEQYF.

The V gene is TRBV19, the J gene TRBJ2-1; D uncertain. This CDR3 is 17 amino acids long. Germline loops: CDR1 LNHDA, CDR2 SQIVND (reference sequence). The ends were cut back, 5 bases at V and 0 bases at J, with 17 bases in the middle. CDR3 protein: CASSFDWRPYSYNEQFF. CDR3 coding DNA: TGTGCCAGTAGTTTTGACTGGCGGCCTTACTCCTACAATGAGCAGTTCTTC.

This clone was observed a single time. The rearrangement links TRBV5-4 to TRBJ2-1, with D perhaps matching TRBD2 (7 bases). CDR1 and CDR2 from the germline V gene are SGHNT and YYREEE (reference sequence). The CDR3 spans 18 residues. Trimming cost V 4 bases and J 2 bases, with 22 bases left between them. The DNA for the CDR3 is TGTGCCAGCAGCCGTAGAGTGGGGGGGCTTTTAGCCTACAATGAGCAGTTCTTC. Translating gives CASSRRVGGLLAYNEQFF. The full variable domain, with the rest looked up from reference TRBV5-4 and TRBJ2-1, is ETGVTQSPTHLIKTRGQQVTLRCSSQSGHNTVSWYQQALGQGPQFIFQYYREEENGRGNFPPRFSGLQFPNYSSELNVNALELDDSALYLCASSRRVGGLLAYNEQFFGPGTRLTVL.

V is TRBV5-1 and J is TRBJ1-1; D gene ambiguous. V dropped 5 bases and J dropped 1 base, with 9 bases sitting between them. This CDR3 comprises 13 residues. Per the germline V gene, CDR1 is SGHRS and CDR2 is YFSETQ. In DNA, the CDR3 is TGCGCCAGCAGGGGCCTGGAGAACACTGAAGCTTTCTTT. Translation gives CASRGLENTEAFF.

The V call is TRBV4-1, the J call TRBJ2-1; tentatively, D is TRBD2 (7 bases). The CDR3 extends over 15 amino acids. Per germline, CDR1 MGHRA and CDR2 YSYEKL. V was clipped by 4 bases and J by 4 bases, with 14 bases between them. The DNA for the CDR3 is TGCGCCAGCAGCCGTGGGGGGGCCTCTTACAATGAGCAGTTCTTC. Protein product: CASSRGGASYNEQFF.